Ten or more counts support the clone carrying this TCR beta chain. Its target is not known. Amplified TCR beta CDR3 regions came from RNA transcripts. HTBI primers were the set used in a first-round RT-PCR of the TCR CDR3. Each CDR3 protein gets one entry after TCRdb re-called the multiplex PCR reads with MiXCR. This table has hundreds of thousands of distinct CDR3 sequences, 14% to 15% appearing once. These data belong to a study of T cells in Graves' hyperthyroidism and ophthalmopathy. General study results and limits: Most clonotypes expanded in thyroid above 0.001 were likewise present in blood. Using 13 V-J features, a model discriminated ophthalmopathy from stable hyperthyroidism.

Calling Graves' hyperthyroidism stable meant ophthalmopathy did not progress within 18 months. Fresh peripheral blood, about 9.6 ml, yielded the PBMCs. The CDR3 runs to 18 residues. Trimming took 4 bases from V and 1 from J, leaving 25 bases between them. Germline loops: CDR1 GTSNPN, CDR2 SVGIG (reference sequence). The sequence derives from a woman between 25 and 40 years old with Graves' hyperthyroidism. This chain joins TRBV30 and TRBJ1-1; weak D call: TRBD1 (6 bases). Sequenced material: blood. The CDR3 DNA follows: TGTGCCTGGATGCCCAGGAAAAGCTGGGACATAAAGAACACTGAAGCTTTCTTT. Encoded protein: CAWMPRKSWDIKNTEAFF.